A single sample is the source of the 23 T cell receptor beta chains below, sequenced in a study of blood T cell repertoires in COVID-19. Some clones are missing from TCRdb's copy, which holds only in-frame ones; the method was immunoSEQ multiplex PCR. The sample lists 350,000 to 450,000 clones, roughly 80% occurring once. The specimen was PBMCs or T cells enriched from blood (not recorded which). The receptors were sampled from a woman aged 50 to 60 who had recovered from COVID-19.

The chain couples TRBV6-5 to TRBJ1-2; D might be TRBD1 (6 bases). Germline V gene data show CDR1 as MNHEY and CDR2 as SVGAGI. There are 14 residues in the CDR3. Deletions cut 6 bases from V and 7 bases from J, with 18 bases between. CDR3 bases: TGTGCCAGCAGCCTAACAGCGGAACAGGGTGGCTACACCTTC. Encoded protein: CASSLTAEQGGYTF.

The V and J genes are TRBV3-1 (or the pseudogene TRBV3-2) and TRBJ2-3, with D unresolved. The ends were cut back, 4 bases at V and 6 bases at J, with 8 bases in the middle. The germline V gene has CDR1 LGHDT and CDR2 YNNKEL (reference sequence). This CDR3 spans 12 amino acids. In DNA form, the CDR3 reads TGTGCCAGCAGCCCGGTCCCCGATACGCAGTATTTT. Translation: CASSPVPDTQYF.

The V and J genes are TRBV29-1 and TRBJ2-3, with D unclear. CDR1 SQVTM and CDR2 ANQGSEA come from the germline V gene. The CDR3 has 11 amino acids. V lost 4 bases and J lost 5, with 7 bases in between. CDR3 sequence: CSVAREDTQYF. CDR3 nucleotides: TGCAGCGTTGCGAGAGAAGATACGCAGTATTTT.

V usage is TRBV27 and J usage is TRBJ2-2; no clear D gene. Trimming stripped 3 bases from V and 6 bases from J, with 8 bases between. The CDR3 spans 13 residues. The germline CDR1 and CDR2 sequences are MNHEY and SMNVEV (reference sequence). In DNA, the CDR3 is TGTGCCAGCAGTTTTATAGTGTCCGGGGAGCTGTTTTTT. It yields the protein CASSFIVSGELFF.

The rearrangement uses TRBV2 and TRBJ1-1; perhaps TRBD1 as D (5 bases). CDR1 is SNHLY and CDR2 is FYNNEI in the germline V gene. The V and J ends lost 6 bases and 3 bases respectively, with 8 bases between them. This CDR3 is 12 amino acids long. CDR3 sequence: CASRGGDTEAFF. CDR3 DNA sequence: TGTGCCAGCAGGGGGGGGGACACTGAAGCTTTCTTT. Together with reference TRBV2 and TRBJ1-1, the CDR3 gives the full variable domain: EPEVTQTPSHQVTQMGQEVILRCVPISNHLYFYWYRQILGQKVEFLVSFYNNEISEKSEIFDDQFSVERPDGSNFTLKIRSTKLEDSAMYFCASRGGDTEAFFGQGTRLTVV.

The chain has TRBV5-1 and TRBJ2-7; D is uncertain. The germline gives CDR1 SGHRS, CDR2 YFSETQ. CDR3 size: 14 residues. V shed 0 bases and J shed 0 bases, with 7 bases lying between them. The chain's CDR3 is CASSLGGTSYEQYF. The CDR3 coding sequence is TGCGCCAGCAGCTTGGGCGGCACCTCCTACGAGCAGTACTTC.

CDR3 amino acids: CASRAGTGIEKLFF. The CDR3 nucleotides are TGTGCCAGTAGGGCCGGGACAGGGATTGAAAAACTGTTTTTT. The J gene is TRBJ1-4, the V gene TRBV19, with 9 positions matching TRBD1. With 6 bases clipped from V and 7 bases from J, the junction kept 6 bases outside the gene matches. CDR1 LNHDA and CDR2 SQIVND come from the germline V gene (reference sequence). The CDR3 consists of 14 residues.

Of note for this clone: The junction departs from germline at one end; a sequencing error may be responsible. Here the CDR3 DNA reads TGTGCCACCAGTGGGGGCACAGGGGGATCGTACGGCTACACCTTC. It encodes CATSGGTGGSYGYTF. This sequence joins TRBV2 and TRBJ1-2; 8 bases match TRBD1. Germline assignment: CDR1 SNHLY and CDR2 FYNNEI. This CDR3 spans 15 amino acids.

DNA for the CDR3: TGTGCCAGCCGGGACAGCGTTAACTATGGCTACACCTTC. It translates to CASRDSVNYGYTF. The gene calls are TRBV28 and TRBJ1-2; 7 nucleotides line up with TRBD1. Germline lookup yields CDR1 MDHEN and CDR2 SYDVKM. With V trimmed by 8 bases and J by 1 base, 4 bases remained unmatched. The CDR3 contains 13 residues.

This chain links TRBV18 with TRBJ1-2, with 7 nucleotides matching TRBD1. CDR1 KGHSH and CDR2 LQKENI come from the germline V gene. There are 14 residues in the CDR3. J lost 5 bases, V lost 1 base, and 4 bases had no gene match. CDR3 sequence reads: CASSPLGQTYGYTF. In nucleotides, the CDR3 is TGTGCCAGCTCACCACTGGGACAGACTTATGGCTACACCTTC.

The rearrangement links TRBV19 to TRBJ1-1; D gene unclear. V dropped 7 bases and J dropped 0 bases, with 9 bases sitting between them. Looked up from germline, CDR1 is LNHDA and CDR2 is SQIVND (reference sequence). The CDR3 runs to 13 residues. The CDR3: CASKGVMNTEAFF. CDR3 DNA: TGTGCCAGTAAAGGAGTTATGAACACTGAAGCTTTCTTT.

The table lists this clone with a few counts. The same CDR3 also results from other DNA sequences found in this sample. The V gene is TRBV5-5, the J gene TRBJ1-2; D is perhaps TRBD1 (6 bases). CDR1 and CDR2 (germline): SGHKS, YYEKEE (reference sequence). This CDR3 spans 14 amino acids. The V gene lost 4 bases and the J gene lost 4 bases, with 14 bases spanning the gap. The CDR3 coding sequence is TGTGCCAGCAGCCCGGACAGCGGGGGCTATGGCTACACCTTC. It yields the protein CASSPDSGGYGYTF.

The chain uses TRBV7-8 and TRBJ2-1; 9 bases fit TRBD2. CDR3 length: 19 residues. CDR1 is SGHVS, CDR2 FQNEAQ, per germline. V trimming: 2 bases; J trimming: 0 bases; junction bases outside the gene matches: 11. CDR3: CASSLSYFSGGSSYNEQFF. The CDR3 DNA reads as TGTGCCAGCAGCTTATCTTACTTCAGCGGGGGGAGCTCCTACAATGAGCAGTTCTTC. The variable domain in full, with the rest retrieved from reference TRBV7-8 and TRBJ2-1, is GAGVSQSPRYKVAKRGQDVALRCDPISGHVSLFWYQQALGQGPEFLTYFQNEAQLDKSGLPSDRFFAERPEGSVSTLKIQRTQQEDSAVYLCASSLSYFSGGSSYNEQFFGPGTRLTVL.

The V call is TRBV5-3, the J call TRBJ2-7, with 10 bases aligning to TRBD1. TRBV5-3 is an ORF, and what it does is uncertain. J gave up 6 bases and V 2 bases, and 8 bases lay outside the gene matches. The CDR3 contains 15 residues. For the CDR3, the DNA is TGTGCCAGAAGCTTTAACCCGGGACAGGGGTCCGAGCAGTACTTC. Its translation is CARSFNPGQGSEQYF.

The chain combines TRBV9 with TRBJ1-2; D might be TRBD1 (5 bases). Trimming removed 2 bases from V and 0 bases from J, with 14 bases in between. The CDR3 spans 16 residues. In germline, CDR1 is SGDLS, CDR2 YYNGEE. The CDR3 region is CASSVSRGSPNYGYTF. The CDR3 DNA sequence: TGTGCCAGCAGCGTCAGTCGGGGGAGCCCTAACTATGGCTACACCTTC. The complete variable domain, with remaining parts taken from reference TRBV9 and TRBJ1-2, reads DSGVTQTPKHLITATGQRVTLRCSPRSGDLSVYWYQQSLDQGLQFLIQYYNGEERAKGNILERFSAQQFPDLHSELNLSSLELGDSALYFCASSVSRGSPNYGYTFGSGTRLTVV.

The chain is built from TRBV19 and TRBJ1-1; 12 bases fit TRBD1. The length of the CDR3 is 19 residues. Looked up from germline, CDR1 is LNHDA and CDR2 is SQIVND (reference sequence). The trim removed 0 bases at V and 3 bases at J, leaving 11 bases unmatched. This chain's CDR3 is CASSIELPRDRGLDTEAFF. CDR3 DNA sequence: TGTGCCAGTAGTATAGAGCTTCCCCGGGACAGGGGGCTGGACACTGAAGCTTTCTTT. The complete variable domain, with remaining parts taken from reference TRBV19 and TRBJ1-1, reads DGGITQSPKYLFRKEGQNVTLSCEQNLNHDAMYWYRQDPGQGLRLIYYSQIVNDFQKGDIAEGYSVSREKKESFPLTVTSAQKNPTAFYLCASSIELPRDRGLDTEAFFGQGTRLTVV.

This chain uses TRBV29-1 with TRBJ2-5; the D gene is possibly TRBD1 (6 bases). Deletions cut 4 bases from V and 2 bases from J, with 11 bases between. Looked up from germline, CDR1 is SQVTM and CDR2 is ANQGSEA. The CDR3 has 13 residues. CDR3 region: CSVGSGAQETQYF. CDR3 sequence (DNA): TGCAGCGTTGGATCAGGGGCACAAGAGACCCAGTACTTC.

The rearrangement uses TRBV7-8 and TRBJ1-6; weak D call: TRBD1 (6 bases). Germline V CDR1 and CDR2: SGHVS, FQNEAQ. Trimming removed 5 bases from V and 5 bases from J, with 10 bases in between. The CDR3 runs 14 residues. CDR3 DNA sequence: TGTGCCAGCAGCACCGGACAGAATAATTCACCCCTCCACTTT. Amino acids: CASSTGQNNSPLHF. Full variable domain (rest looked up from reference TRBV7-8 and TRBJ1-6): GAGVSQSPRYKVAKRGQDVALRCDPISGHVSLFWYQQALGQGPEFLTYFQNEAQLDKSGLPSDRFFAERPEGSVSTLKIQRTQQEDSAVYLCASSTGQNNSPLHFGNGTRLTVT.

J is TRBJ1-1 and V is TRBV13; no reliable D call. CDR1 and CDR2 (germline): PRHDT, FYEKMQ (reference sequence). The CDR3 covers 14 residues. V was trimmed by 3 bases and J by 2 bases, leaving 10 bases between them. The CDR3 loop reads CASSFQTINTEAFF. DNA for the CDR3: TGTGCCAGCAGCTTCCAGACAATAAACACTGAAGCTTTCTTT.

The rearrangement uses TRBV4-3 and TRBJ2-7; D gene unclear. Per germline, CDR1 LGHNA and CDR2 YSLEER. This CDR3 comprises 14 residues. V was shortened by 0 bases and J by 7 bases, with 13 bases between the two germline ends. As DNA, the CDR3 is TGCGCCAGCAGCCAAGATAACCGACTCGGGGAGCAGTACTTC. Protein sequence: CASSQDNRLGEQYF.

This chain joins TRBV6-4 and TRBJ1-2, with 7 nucleotides matching TRBD1. This CDR3 spans 15 amino acids. Germline loops: CDR1 MRHNA, CDR2 SNTAGT. The trim removed 0 bases at V and 5 bases at J, leaving 6 bases unmatched. The CDR3 region has the DNA TGTGCCAGCAGTGACTCAGCCGGGACAGCATATGGCTACACCTTC. Amino acid sequence: CASSDSAGTAYGYTF.

This sequence joins TRBV28 and TRBJ1-5; 11 nucleotides match TRBD1. CDR3 length: 16 amino acids. V shed 6 bases and J 4 bases; nucleotides not matched to a gene: 8. CDR1 and CDR2 from the germline V gene are MDHEN and SYDVKM. The CDR3 loop reads CASRKAGTGGNQPQHF. The CDR3 DNA reads as TGTGCCAGCAGGAAAGCCGGGACAGGGGGTAATCAGCCCCAGCATTTT.

The V gene is TRBV28, the J gene TRBJ1-2; D is unclear. V lost 5 bases to trimming and J lost 3 bases, with 10 bases between them. The CDR3 totals 13 residues. Looked up from germline, CDR1 is MDHEN and CDR2 is SYDVKM. DNA for the CDR3: TGTGCCAGCAGTCAAGTAGCCGACTATGGCTACACCTTC. This sequence encodes CASSQVADYGYTF.